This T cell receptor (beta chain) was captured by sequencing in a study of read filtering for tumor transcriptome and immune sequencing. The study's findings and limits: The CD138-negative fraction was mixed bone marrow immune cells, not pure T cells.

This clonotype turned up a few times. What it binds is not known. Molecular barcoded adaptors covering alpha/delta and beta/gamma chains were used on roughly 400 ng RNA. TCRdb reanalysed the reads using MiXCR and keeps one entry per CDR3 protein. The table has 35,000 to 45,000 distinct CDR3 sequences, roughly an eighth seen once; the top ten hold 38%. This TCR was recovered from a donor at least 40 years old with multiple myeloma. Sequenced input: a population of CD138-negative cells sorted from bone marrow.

DNA of the CDR3: TGTGCCAGCAGTGAGCTAGCGGGTACCGGGGAGCTGTTTTTT. Protein: CASSELAGTGELFF. V usage is TRBV6-1 and J usage is TRBJ2-2, with 8 nucleotides matching TRBD2. V was pared by 3 bases and J by 5 bases, with 2 bases of the junction left unmatched. Looked up from germline, CDR1 is MNHNS and CDR2 is SASEGT. The CDR3 loop spans 14 amino acids.